A selection of T cell receptor beta chains follows, all from one sample in a study of cytomegalovirus exposure and HLA in healthy donors. The repertoire was sequenced with immunoSEQ multiplex PCR; TCRdb's copy has only in-frame clones and lacks some. The table shows about 160,000 clones, with just under 80% occurring only once. The sample was PBMCs. The receptors stem from a woman aged 50 to 60 in good health and CMV-seropositive. CDR3s include the opening cysteine and the closing phenylalanine or tryptophan. D genes are given only for firm matches. Expanded clones get a size class; other rows say once, few or many, or leave the size out.

J: TRBJ1-1
V: TRBV5-6
size: few
D: .
DNA: TGTGCCAGCAGCTTGGGTGACGGAGGGAACACTGAAGCTTTCTTT
CDR3: CASSLGDGGNTEAFF

J: TRBJ2-1
V: TRBV14
size: .
D: .
DNA: TGTGCCAGCAGCCAAGTGGAGCGGCAGTTCTTC
CDR3: CASSQVERQFF

J: TRBJ2-1
V: TRBV5-8
size: once
D: TRBD2
DNA: TGTGCCAGCAGCTTGGCCGGGGGGGGCTTGATTACCTACAATGAGCAGTTCTTC
CDR3: CASSLAGGGLITYNEQFF

J: TRBJ2-5
V: TRBV10-3
size: .
D: TRBD2
DNA: TGTGCCATCAGTGAGTCTGGTAGCGGGAAGACCCAAGAGACCCAGTACTTC
CDR3: CAISESGSGKTQETQYF

J: TRBJ1-3
V: TRBV4-3
size: .
D: .
DNA: TGCGCCAGCAGCCAACGGGGAGAGGGTGAAGGAAACACCATATATTTT
CDR3: CASSQRGEGEGNTIYF

J: TRBJ2-1
V: TRBV12-5
size: few
D: .
DNA: TGTGCTAGTGGCTTACCAGGGGATGATGAGCAGTTCTTC
CDR3: CASGLPGDDEQFF

J: TRBJ2-3
V: TRBV19
size: once
D: .
DNA: TGTGCCAGTAGTAAAACTAGCTTTAGAGGCACAGATACGCAGTATTTT
CDR3: CASSKTSFRGTDTQYF

J: TRBJ1-1
V: TRBV18
size: .
D: TRBD1
DNA: TGTGCCAGCTCACCCAACACAGGGGGCGCTTTGAACACTGAAGCTTTCTTT
CDR3: CASSPNTGGALNTEAFF

J: TRBJ2-1
V: TRBV9
size: .
D: TRBD2
DNA: TGTGCCAGCAGCGTAGAAGCGGGAGGGCCCAATGAGCAGTTCTTC
CDR3: CASSVEAGGPNEQFF

J: TRBJ1-4
V: TRBV11-3
size: .
D: .
DNA: TGTGCCAGCAGCTTAAACAGCCTACTGCGTGCAACTAATGAAAAACTGTTTTTT
CDR3: CASSLNSLLRATNEKLFF

J: TRBJ2-5
V: TRBV6-4
size: few
D: TRBD1
DNA: TGTGCCAGCAGTGAAACTCCAGGGGGCGTTGAGACCCAGTACTTC
CDR3: CASSETPGGVETQYF

J: TRBJ2-5
V: TRBV4-2
size: few
D: .
DNA: TGTGCCAGCAGCTTAAAGAGAGGGGGATATGAGACCCAGTACTTC
CDR3: CASSLKRGGYETQYF

J: TRBJ2-3
V: TRBV6-5
size: .
D: TRBD2
DNA: TGTGCCAGCAGAAGGACTAGCGGGAGGCAAGATACGCAGTATTTT
CDR3: CASRRTSGRQDTQYF

J: TRBJ2-7
V: TRBV21-1
size: .
D: .
DNA: TGTGCCAGCAGGGGGTCTCATTTCGGACAGGGTTTTTTCGTCCAATATGGCTACTACGAGCAGTACTTC
CDR3: CASRGSHFGQGFFVQYGYYEQYF

J: TRBJ2-2
V: TRBV30
size: .
D: .
DNA: TGTGCCTGGGGCAAAGCCTCGACTAGTCGGAACACCGGGGAGCTGTTTTTT
CDR3: CAWGKASTSRNTGELFF

J: TRBJ2-7
V: TRBV5-1
size: .
D: TRBD2
DNA: TGCGCCAGCAGCCTACTCCCGTCGACTAGCGGGAATTCCTACGAGCAGTACTTC
CDR3: CASSLLPSTSGNSYEQYF

J: TRBJ1-3
V: TRBV21-1
size: .
D: .
DNA: TGTGCCACCTCCTCCCGGGTCTCTGGAAACACCATATATTTT
CDR3: CATSSRVSGNTIYF

J: TRBJ2-2
V: TRBV7-3
size: few
D: TRBD1
DNA: TGTGCCAGCAGCTACCACACCCCGACAGGGGACACCGGGGAGCTGTTTTTT
CDR3: CASSYHTPTGDTGELFF

J: TRBJ1-2
V: TRBV5-8
size: .
D: .
DNA: TGTGCCAGCAGCCTATACAGAGCTAACTATGGCTACACCTTC
CDR3: CASSLYRANYGYTF

J: TRBJ1-5
V: TRBV7-2
size: .
D: TRBD1
DNA: TGTGCCAGCAGCATCGACAGGGATAGCAATCAGCCCCAGCATTTT
CDR3: CASSIDRDSNQPQHF

J: TRBJ1-5
V: TRBV28
size: .
D: .
DNA: TGTGCCAGCAGTTTCCAGACAGCTGGAGACCAGCCCCAGCATTTT
CDR3: CASSFQTAGDQPQHF

J: TRBJ2-3
V: TRBV4-1
size: .
D: TRBD2
DNA: TGCGCCAGCAGCCAACCGTCCTCTAGCGGGGGAGGGGGTACAGATACGCAGTATTTT
CDR3: CASSQPSSSGGGGTDTQYF

J: TRBJ2-7
V: TRBV7-2
size: few
D: TRBD2
DNA: TGTGCCAGCAGCCCGACTAGCGGGGGAACCTACGAGCAGTACTTC
CDR3: CASSPTSGGTYEQYF